One TCR beta chain is described in this entry. This sample stems from a study of glioma-infiltrating T cells after dendritic cell vaccination. The PCR used 60 V beta and 13 J beta primers. This table comes from immunoSEQ multiplex PCR, and its TCRdb copy is limited to in-frame clones, with some not included. Among 45,000 to 55,000 clones, over 75% were seen once, and the ten largest hold over 10%. This TCR was recovered from a human donor with glioblastoma. The source was blood, collected before dendritic cell vaccination.

The CDR3 is CASSPPLGNTGELFF. Here the CDR3 DNA reads TGTGCCAGCTCACCACCACTAGGGAACACCGGGGAGCTGTTTTTT. The genes are TRBV18 and TRBJ2-2; D might be TRBD2 (5 bases). This CDR3 is 15 amino acids long. Germline CDR1 KGHSH, CDR2 LQKENI. The V end was cut by 0 bases, the J end by 1 base, with 6 bases between.